The 17 T cell receptor beta chains listed next were all sequenced from one sample in a study of cytomegalovirus exposure and HLA in healthy donors. TCRdb keeps only in-frame clones here, not all; method: immunoSEQ multiplex PCR. Among more than 250,000 clones listed, about 90% were seen once. The sequenced material came from PBMCs. These receptors originate from a woman under 40 in good health and CMV-seronegative.

The chain uses TRBV6-4 and TRBJ2-6; 9 bases match TRBD1. Germline V gives CDR1 MRHNA, CDR2 SNTAGT. The CDR3 is made up of 18 amino acids. The V and J ends lost 3 bases and 1 base, in that order; junction bases with no gene match: 7. CDR3 coding DNA: TGTGCCAGCAGTGAATTTAGACAGGGGGTTTCTGGGGCCAACGTCCTGACTTTC. Translated, it gives CASSEFRQGVSGANVLTF.

The rearrangement links TRBV4-1 to TRBJ2-3; possible D gene TRBD2, 6 bases. CDR3 length equals 16 residues. Germline V gene lookup returns CDR1 MGHRA and CDR2 YSYEKL. Trimming shortened V by 0 bases and J by 5 bases, and 15 bases separated the two germline ends. The CDR3 sequence: CASSQEAAPREDTQYF. The CDR3 DNA reads as TGCGCCAGCAGCCAAGAAGCCGCCCCGCGGGAAGATACGCAGTATTTT.

V and J are TRBV5-6 and TRBJ1-2; 9 bases are a match to TRBD1. The CDR3 runs 15 residues. The germline CDR1 and CDR2 sequences are SGHDT and YYEEEE. J was trimmed by 4 bases and V by 2 bases; bases with no gene match: 6. The CDR3 region has the DNA TGTGCCAGCAGCTTAGGACAGGGGACGGGCTATGGCTACACCTTC. Its translation: CASSLGQGTGYGYTF.

CDR3 sequence (DNA): TGTGCCAGCAGCGTAACAGGGGCCCCAGATACGCAGTATTTT. Encoded protein: CASSVTGAPDTQYF. The chain uses TRBV9 and TRBJ2-3; 7 nucleotides align to TRBD1. Germline trimming cut 1 base from V and 4 bases from J; bases unmatched to any gene: 3. CDR1 and CDR2 from the germline V gene are SGDLS and YYNGEE. The CDR3 contains 14 residues.

The V and J genes are TRBV5-4 and TRBJ2-7, with 8 bases that match TRBD1. J was trimmed by 6 bases and V by 1 base; bases with no gene match: 9. Germline lookup yields CDR1 SGHNT and CDR2 YYREEE (reference sequence). The CDR3 is 15 residues long. The DNA for the CDR3 is TGTGCCAGCAGCTTGTTAGGCAGGGGGCCCGCCGAGCAGTACTTC. Translated: CASSLLGRGPAEQYF.

V usage is TRBV19 and J usage is TRBJ2-4; 9 bases line up with TRBD2. Germline CDR1 is LNHDA and CDR2 is SQIVND (reference sequence). V was pared by 0 bases and J by 2 bases, with 11 bases of the junction left unmatched. The CDR3 runs to 19 residues. The CDR3 sequence: CASSIELWSLAGPKNIQYF. CDR3 bases: TGTGCCAGTAGTATAGAGTTGTGGAGCCTAGCGGGGCCCAAAAACATTCAGTACTTC.

The CDR3 coding sequence is TGTGCCAGCACAGAAGGGGCAACAGATACGCAGTATTTT. Its protein product is CASTEGATDTQYF. The rearrangement links TRBV6-6 to TRBJ2-3; D might be TRBD1 (5 bases). The CDR3 is 13 residues long. V dropped 7 bases and J dropped 3 bases, with 11 bases sitting between them. Per germline, CDR1 MNHNY and CDR2 SVGAGI (reference sequence).

The chain employs TRBV4-3 and TRBJ1-2; weak D call: TRBD1 (6 bases). V lost 0 bases to trimming and J lost 4 bases, with 12 bases between them. The CDR3 loop spans 15 amino acids. Per germline, CDR1 LGHNA and CDR2 YSLEER. CDR3 sequence reads: CASSQDIGQSYGYTF. CDR3 bases: TGCGCCAGCAGCCAAGATATAGGACAGAGCTATGGCTACACCTTC.

The V call is TRBV5-7, the J call TRBJ1-2, with D hard to call. Being an ORF, TRBV5-7 has a function that is uncertain. With 0 bases removed from V and 1 base from J, the gap between germline ends came to 4 bases. This CDR3 has 13 amino acids. The CDR3 sequence is CASSLGGNYGYTF. For the CDR3, the DNA is TGTGCCAGCAGCTTGGGCGGTAACTATGGCTACACCTTC.

J is TRBJ1-5 and V is TRBV10-3, with TRBD1 matching 9 bases. Germline-derived CDR1 and CDR2 are ENHRY and SYGVKD. V was clipped by 5 bases and J by 3 bases; unmatched bases: 2. The CDR3 consists of 14 residues. DNA of the CDR3: TGTGCCATCAGTTCACAGGGGGCCAATCAGCCCCAGCATTTT. This translates into CAISSQGANQPQHF.

The chain is built from TRBV7-9 and TRBJ2-1; a possible D gene is TRBD2 (6 bases). Germline-derived CDR1 and CDR2 are SEHNR and FQNEAQ (reference sequence). The CDR3 runs 19 residues. V was shortened by 5 bases and J by 0 bases, with 23 bases between the two germline ends. The CDR3 sequence: CASSLGYQRVVSSYNEQFF. The CDR3 DNA sequence: TGTGCCAGCAGCCTCGGATATCAGCGGGTTGTCAGCTCCTACAATGAGCAGTTCTTC.

The gene calls are TRBV5-1 and TRBJ1-2; D is undetermined. V shed 0 bases and J shed 8 bases, with 14 bases lying between them. Germline values: CDR1 SGHRS, CDR2 YFSETQ. This CDR3 comprises 14 residues. CDR3 in DNA: TGCGCCAGCAGCTTGGAGGGTCTGTCGGTCGGCTACACCTTC. Translation gives CASSLEGLSVGYTF.

The chain couples TRBV2 to TRBJ1-2; TRBD1 is a possible D gene (6 bases). Between the trimmed V and J ends, which lost 6 bases and 4 bases, there was a span of 18 bases. Germline CDR1 is SNHLY and CDR2 is FYNNEI. The CDR3 is 15 residues long. The CDR3 DNA follows: TGTGCCAGCAGAATGCGGGACACCAGGCTCTATGGCTACACCTTC. This codes for CASRMRDTRLYGYTF.

V usage is TRBV4-3 and J usage is TRBJ2-5; 7 bases fit TRBD2. Losses at the gene ends were 0 bases for V and 1 base for J; bases not matched to a gene: 8. CDR1 and CDR2 from the germline V gene are LGHNA and YSLEER. This CDR3 region has 17 residues. CDR3 sequence: CASSQDGISGFQETQYF. The CDR3, as DNA: TGCGCCAGCAGCCAAGATGGCATTAGCGGGTTCCAAGAGACCCAGTACTTC.

This chain joins TRBV6-1 and TRBJ2-7; 10 nucleotides line up with TRBD1. CDR3 size: 14 residues. Trimming took 7 bases from V and 3 from J; bases not matched to a gene: 6. Germline CDR1 MNHNS, CDR2 SASEGT. The CDR3 DNA is TGTGCCAGCAAGGGACAGGGGAGTGGCTACGAGCAGTACTTC. This encodes CASKGQGSGYEQYF.

Written as DNA, the CDR3 is TGTGCCAGCGGGGAAGTTAGAGGGGAGCTGTTTTTT. It encodes CASGEVRGELFF. The chain carries TRBV7-2 and TRBJ2-2, with D hard to call. V was shortened by 8 bases and J by 8 bases, with 12 bases between the two germline ends. From germline, CDR1 is SGHTA and CDR2 FQGNSA. The CDR3 extends over 12 amino acids. Full variable domain (remainder filled in from reference TRBV7-2 and TRBJ2-2): GAGVSQSPSNKVTEKGKDVELRCDPISGHTALYWYRQSLGQGLEFLIYFQGNSAPDKSGLPSDRFSAERTGGSVSTLTIQRTQQEDSAVYLCASGEVRGELFFGEGSRLTVL.

The chain recombines TRBV14 with TRBJ1-3; unclear D gene. Germline V gene sequence: CDR1 SGHDN, CDR2 FVKESK. Between the trimmed V and J ends, which lost 4 bases and 3 bases, there was a span of 7 bases. The CDR3 has 13 amino acids. The CDR3 loop reads CASSPALGNTIYF. DNA for the CDR3: TGTGCCAGCAGCCCCGCTCTTGGAAACACCATATATTTT.